The 25 T cell receptor beta chains presented below share a single source sample, sequenced in a study of shared clonotypes between healthy human individuals. Some clones are missing from TCRdb's copy, which holds only in-frame ones; the method was immunoSEQ multiplex PCR. The sample consists of 950,000 to 1,300,000 clones, approximately 70% of them appearing once. Sequenced input: memory CD4+ T cells sorted from blood. The subset: CD45RA-negative fraction. The origin of the receptors is a man younger than 35 in good health.

The chain has TRBV5-1 and TRBJ1-1; TRBD1 is a possible D gene (5 bases). Germline V CDR1 and CDR2: SGHRS, YFSETQ. The V gene lost 4 bases and the J gene lost 3 bases, with 13 bases spanning the gap. The CDR3 sequence is 14 residues long. The CDR3 region has the DNA TGCGCCAGCAGCGCCGATAGGGGATACACTGAAGCTTTCTTT. Translating it yields CASSADRGYTEAFF.

The CDR3: CASSFGLGSLTEAFF. The CDR3 DNA follows: TGTGCCAGCAGCTTCGGGTTGGGGTCACTCACTGAAGCTTTCTTT. The V and J genes are TRBV5-6 and TRBJ1-1; D not resolved. CDR3 length: 15 residues. Looked up from germline, CDR1 is SGHDT and CDR2 is YYEEEE. V lost 2 bases and J 4 bases, leaving 15 bases between the germline ends.

This chain links TRBV29-1 with TRBJ2-3; D call uncertain. Germline CDR1 and CDR2: SQVTM and ANQGSEA. The CDR3 sequence is 12 residues long. V was pared by 6 bases and J by 2 bases, with 9 bases between. CDR3 in DNA: TGCAGCGTAGCCTACACCACAGATACGCAGTATTTT. Translated, it gives CSVAYTTDTQYF.

V is TRBV5-5 and J is TRBJ1-2, with D perhaps matching TRBD1 (6 bases). CDR1 is SGHKS and CDR2 is YYEKEE in the germline V gene (reference sequence). V lost 0 bases and J lost 8, with 20 bases in between. CDR3 length: 16 residues. In nucleotides, the CDR3 is TGTGCCAGCAGCTTGGTGCAGGGGCAGGGATTAAGGGGCTACACCTTC. Translating gives CASSLVQGQGLRGYTF. The full variable domain, rest sourced from reference TRBV5-5 and TRBJ1-2, is DAGVTQSPTHLIKTRGQQVTLRCSPISGHKSVSWYQQVLGQGPQFIFQYYEKEERGRGNFPDRFSARQFPNYSSELNVNALLLGDSALYLCASSLVQGQGLRGYTFGSGTRLTVV.

This clone appeared once. The chain couples TRBV14 to TRBJ2-3, with D perhaps TRBD1 (6 bases). CDR1 is SGHDN and CDR2 is FVKESK in the germline V gene. Trimming stripped 5 bases from V and 0 bases from J, with 15 bases between. The CDR3 is 16 residues long. The chain's CDR3 is CASSVGQSSSTDTQYF. The CDR3 DNA follows: TGTGCCAGCAGCGTAGGACAGAGCTCTAGCACAGATACGCAGTATTTT.

In its sample, this clone was seen once. V is TRBV7-8 and J is TRBJ2-5; perhaps TRBD2 as D (5 bases). Germline V lookup: CDR1 SGHVS, CDR2 FQNEAQ. This CDR3 contains 14 residues. V was cut by 1 base and J by 0 bases, with 6 bases left in between. The CDR3 nucleotides are TGTGCCAGCAGCTTAGGCGGGTACCAAGAGACCCAGTACTTC. As protein: CASSLGGYQETQYF.

The rearrangement links TRBV2 to TRBJ2-3, with D possibly being TRBD1 (6 bases). This CDR3 has 13 amino acids. The germline V gene encodes CDR1 SNHLY and CDR2 FYNNEI. The V end was cut by 7 bases, the J end by 5 bases, with 13 bases between. The CDR3 reads CASKGGPGDTQYF. The CDR3, as DNA: TGTGCCAGCAAAGGGGGTCCTGGAGATACGCAGTATTTT.

In its sample, this clone was seen many times. Distinct nucleotide sequences in the sample also encode this CDR3. The rearrangement uses TRBV18 and TRBJ2-5; D unclear. The CDR3 consists of 12 residues. V dropped 4 bases and J dropped 1 base, with 4 bases sitting between them. CDR1 and CDR2 from the germline V gene are KGHSH and LQKENI. DNA of the CDR3: TGTGCCAGCTCACTCTTCCAAGAGACCCAGTACTTC. Protein product: CASSLFQETQYF.

A remark on this clone: A read error is the likely source, as a far larger clone sits one nucleotide away. The chain links TRBV30 to TRBJ2-1, with D tentatively TRBD2 (6 bases). Germline V gives CDR1 GTSNPN, CDR2 SVGIG (reference sequence). The CDR3 consists of 14 residues. With 1 base removed from V and 12 bases from J, the gap between germline ends came to 19 bases. The CDR3 DNA reads as TGTGCCTGGAGTGGGGGACTGCTGCCGGCCGGGCAGTTCTTC. It yields the protein CAWSGGLLPAGQFF.

This rearrangement joins TRBV5-8 to TRBJ2-5; no reliable D call. Germline V gives CDR1 SGHTS, CDR2 YDEGEE. The CDR3 contains 14 residues. V was cut by 5 bases and J by 0 bases, with 11 bases left in between. The CDR3 loop is CASRSHYDQETQYF. In DNA, the CDR3 is TGTGCCAGCAGATCTCATTACGACCAAGAGACCCAGTACTTC.

This rearrangement joins TRBV4-1 to TRBJ1-4; D is ambiguous. Germline V lookup: CDR1 MGHRA, CDR2 YSYEKL. The CDR3 runs 17 residues. Trimming took 0 bases from V and 0 from J, leaving 11 bases between them. CDR3 coding DNA: TGCGCCAGCAGCCAAGATAGGGAGGTTGCAACTAATGAAAAACTGTTTTTT. Translated: CASSQDREVATNEKLFF.

The rearrangement links TRBV2 to TRBJ2-5, with 10 nucleotides matching TRBD2. CDR1 and CDR2 (germline): SNHLY, FYNNEI. The CDR3 contains 16 residues. The V gene end was trimmed by 3 bases and the J gene end by 9 bases; junction bases not matched to a gene: 13. CDR3 DNA sequence: TGTGCCAGCAGTGACTTAGGTCTAGCGGGGGCTAGTGCCCAGTACTTC. Its translation is CASSDLGLAGASAQYF.

This CDR3 reads CASSPQGRETQYF. The CDR3 DNA is TGTGCCAGCTCACCACAGGGGCGGGAGACCCAGTACTTC. The V gene is TRBV18, the J gene TRBJ2-5; possible D gene TRBD1, 5 bases. In germline, CDR1 is KGHSH, CDR2 LQKENI. V was clipped by 1 base and J by 5 bases, with 8 bases between them. CDR3 length: 13 residues.

This clone appeared many times. V is TRBV5-4 and J is TRBJ2-2, with 8 bases lining up with TRBD2. With 2 bases clipped from V and 7 bases from J, the junction kept 7 bases outside the gene matches. The CDR3 totals 15 residues. Germline loops: CDR1 SGHNT, CDR2 YYREEE (reference sequence). The CDR3 DNA follows: TGTGCCAGCAGCTTTGGACTAGCTCTGGACGGGGAGCTGTTTTTT. Amino acids: CASSFGLALDGELFF.

V gene TRBV10-3 combines with J gene TRBJ2-3; D ambiguous. Germline-derived CDR1 and CDR2 are ENHRY and SYGVKD. The CDR3 consists of 15 residues. V was trimmed by 0 bases and J by 1 base, leaving 8 bases between them. CDR3 sequence (DNA): TGTGCCATCAGTGAGTCTGGCGGAGGCACAGATACGCAGTATTTT. Amino acid sequence: CAISESGGGTDTQYF.

The chain uses TRBV18 and TRBJ1-2, with TRBD1 as a possible D gene (5 bases). The CDR3 spans 14 residues. Germline loops: CDR1 KGHSH, CDR2 LQKENI. Trimming removed 2 bases from V and 5 bases from J, with 12 bases in between. CDR3 sequence reads: CASSPSTREYGYTF. Here the CDR3 DNA reads TGTGCCAGCTCACCATCGACCAGGGAGTATGGCTACACCTTC. Looking up the rest from reference TRBV18 and TRBJ1-2 gives the full variable domain: NAGVMQNPRHLVRRRGQEARLRCSPMKGHSHVYWYRQLPEEGLKFMVYLQKENIIDESGMPKERFSAEFPKEGPSILRIQQVVRGDSAAYFCASSPSTREYGYTFGSGTRLTVV.

This chain uses TRBV5-1 with TRBJ2-7, with D unresolved. Trimming took off 3 bases at V and 3 bases at J, with 13 bases between the two ends. Germline V CDR1 and CDR2: SGHRS, YFSETQ. The CDR3 covers 14 residues. DNA of the CDR3: TGCGCCAGCAGCTCCAGCTTTAACCACTACGAGCAGTACTTC. Protein product: CASSSSFNHYEQYF.

V gene TRBV30 combines with J gene TRBJ2-5, with a tentative D call TRBD1 (6 bases). The assigned J gene may be wrong: the sequence end matches TRBJ2-7 better. CDR3 length equals 15 residues. CDR1 is GTSNPN, CDR2 SVGIG, per germline (reference sequence). In nucleotides, the CDR3 is TGTGCCTGGAGAGAGGACAGCCTCGGGAACTACGAGCAGTACTTC. It encodes CAWREDSLGNYEQYF.

This clone was detected a few times. The chain carries TRBV28 and TRBJ1-4; D gene uncertain. Germline V gene sequence: CDR1 MDHEN, CDR2 SYDVKM. There are 11 residues in the CDR3. The V gene lost 6 bases and the J gene lost 10 bases, with 9 bases spanning the gap. The CDR3 loop reads CASREQRKLFF. CDR3 in DNA: TGTGCCAGCAGGGAACAGAGAAAACTGTTTTTT.

CDR3 nucleotides: TGTGCCTGGAGTGTTAGTATGTTCGGCAATGAGCAGTTCTTC. Encoded protein: CAWSVSMFGNEQFF. The chain joins TRBV30 to TRBJ2-1; no clear D. CDR3 length equals 14 residues. CDR1 and CDR2 from the germline V gene are GTSNPN and SVGIG (reference sequence). V was clipped by 0 bases and J by 6 bases, with 12 bases between them.

CDR3 nucleotides: TGCAGCGCTGGGGGGAGTACAGAAGAGACCCAGTACTTC. Its translation: CSAGGSTEETQYF. The rearrangement joins TRBV29-1 to TRBJ2-5; D perhaps matches TRBD2 (6 bases). Germline V lookup: CDR1 SQVTM, CDR2 ANQGSEA. The CDR3 covers 13 residues. The V end was cut by 7 bases, the J end by 3 bases, with 15 bases between.

The sample holds one count of this clone. V gene TRBV21-1 combines with J gene TRBJ2-3. TRBV21-1 constitutes a pseudogene. The CDR3 has 15 amino acids. This CDR3 reads CASKPGRGFADTQYF. The CDR3 nucleotides are TGTGCCAGCAAACCGGGACGGGGCTTTGCAGATACGCAGTATTTT.

The CDR3 region is CASTDPGPWGNNEQFF. The CDR3 nucleotides read TGTGCCAGCACCGACCCAGGCCCCTGGGGGAACAATGAGCAGTTCTTC. The V call is TRBV7-2, the J call TRBJ2-1, with D possibly called TRBD1 or TRBD2 (5 bases each). Germline CDR1 reads SGHTA; CDR2 reads FQGNSA. The CDR3 has 16 residues. Deletions cut 7 bases from V and 5 bases from J, with 21 bases between.

The chain joins TRBV7-6 to TRBJ1-3, with 8 bases that match TRBD1. The length of the CDR3 is 16 residues. Looked up from germline, CDR1 is SGHVS and CDR2 is FNYEAQ. V trimming: 1 base; J trimming: 1 base; junction bases outside the gene matches: 3. DNA for the CDR3: TGTGCCAGCAGCTTAGGGACAGGGAGGTCTGGAAACACCATATATTTT. Translation gives CASSLGTGRSGNTIYF.

In the case of this clone: The same CDR3 can be traced to other DNA sequences in this sample. V is TRBV2 and J is TRBJ2-5; TRBD2 matches 13 bases. With V trimmed by 5 bases and J by 5 bases, 5 bases remained unmatched. The V gene's germline CDR1 is SNHLY and CDR2 FYNNEI. The CDR3 has 15 residues. CDR3 sequence: CASSRLAGGGETQYF. Here the CDR3 DNA reads TGTGCCAGCAGTCGACTAGCGGGAGGAGGGGAGACCCAGTACTTC.